The TCR beta chain described here comes from a study of post-analysis software for immune sequencing data. The authors incorporated unique molecular identifiers into the TCR beta cDNA libraries. Around 450,000 cDNA molecules were recovered from an input of 1 to 10 million T cells. From the PCR reads, TCRdb called clonotypes with MiXCR, one entry per CDR3 protein. In the table there are hundreds of thousands of distinct CDR3 sequences, roughly 40% of which are singletons. There are a few counts of this clonotype. The sequence was obtained from a girl aged 2-10 years with multiple sclerosis. Sequencing used blood.

The CDR3 region is CASSRGGNRAGYTF. CDR3 nucleotides: TGTGCCAGCAGTCGGGGGGGGAATCGGGCTGGCTACACCTTC. The rearrangement joins TRBV27 to TRBJ1-2; D possibly corresponds to TRBD1 (5 bases). Germline V gene sequence: CDR1 MNHEY, CDR2 SMNVEV (reference sequence). V lost 5 bases and J 7 bases, leaving 17 bases between the germline ends. This CDR3 is built from 14 residues.